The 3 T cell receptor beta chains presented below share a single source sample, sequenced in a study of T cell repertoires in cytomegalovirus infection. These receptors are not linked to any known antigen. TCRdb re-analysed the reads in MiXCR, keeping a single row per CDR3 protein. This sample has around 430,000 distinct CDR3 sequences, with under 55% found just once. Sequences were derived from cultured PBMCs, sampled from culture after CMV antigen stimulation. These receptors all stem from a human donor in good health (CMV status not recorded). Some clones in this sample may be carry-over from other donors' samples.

DNA of the CDR3: TGTGCCAGCAGGGGCGCGGATGGCTACACCTTC. It translates to CASRGADGYTF. This chain connects TRBV25-1 to TRBJ1-2; D is undetermined. The CDR3 runs to 11 residues. Germline V gene lookup returns CDR1 MGHDK and CDR2 SYGVNS. V dropped 6 bases and J dropped 6 bases, with 8 bases sitting between them.

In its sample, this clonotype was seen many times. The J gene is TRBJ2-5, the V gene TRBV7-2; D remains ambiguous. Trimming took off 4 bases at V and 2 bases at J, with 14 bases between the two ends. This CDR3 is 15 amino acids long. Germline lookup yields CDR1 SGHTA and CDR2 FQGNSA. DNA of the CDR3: TGTGCCAGCAGCTCCCGACCGGCGGTACAAGAGACCCAGTACTTC. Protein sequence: CASSSRPAVQETQYF.

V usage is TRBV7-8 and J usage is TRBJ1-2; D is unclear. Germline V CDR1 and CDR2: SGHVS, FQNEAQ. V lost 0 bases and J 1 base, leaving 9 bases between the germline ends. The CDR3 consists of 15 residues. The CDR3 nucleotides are TGTGCCAGCAGCTTAGCCCCGTTGGGTAACTATGGCTACACCTTC. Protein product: CASSLAPLGNYGYTF.